The 6 T cell receptor beta chains below come from one sample, sequenced in a study of T cell changes during pregnancy in multiple sclerosis. The table came from immunoSEQ multiplex PCR; TCRdb's copy has only in-frame clones and leaves some out. The table shows tens of thousands of clones, with over 75% occurring only once. Sequencing was performed on peripheral blood, taken in the first trimester of pregnancy. All receptors come from a female donor with multiple sclerosis, enrolled in a pregnancy study.

The chain recombines TRBV5-1 with TRBJ1-1; weak D call: TRBD1 (5 bases). CDR1 is SGHRS and CDR2 is YFSETQ in the germline V gene. CDR3 size: 14 residues. Trimming left V 4 bases short and J 0 bases short, with 10 bases between. CDR3: CASSPRTMNTEAFF. CDR3 bases: TGCGCCAGCAGCCCCAGGACAATGAACACTGAAGCTTTCTTT. Full variable domain (rest looked up from reference TRBV5-1 and TRBJ1-1): KAGVTQTPRYLIKTRGQQVTLSCSPISGHRSVSWYQQTPGQGLQFLFEYFSETQRNKGNFPGRFSGRQFSNSRSEMNVSTLELGDSALYLCASSPRTMNTEAFFGQGTRLTVV.

J is TRBJ1-2 and V is TRBV5-4; a possible D gene is TRBD1 (6 bases). Germline V CDR1 and CDR2: SGHNT, YYREEE (reference sequence). This CDR3 has 15 residues. V gave up 0 bases and J gave up 3 bases, with 12 bases separating them. CDR3 nucleotide sequence: TGTGCCAGCAGCTTGGCGACAGGAGACTACTATGGCTACACCTTC. Protein: CASSLATGDYYGYTF. Using reference TRBV5-4 and TRBJ1-2 for the parts outside the CDR3, the full variable domain is ETGVTQSPTHLIKTRGQQVTLRCSSQSGHNTVSWYQQALGQGPQFIFQYYREEENGRGNFPPRFSGLQFPNYSSELNVNALELDDSALYLCASSLATGDYYGYTFGSGTRLTVV.

The rearrangement links TRBV27 to TRBJ2-1, with 7 bases matching TRBD1. The germline gives CDR1 MNHEY, CDR2 SMNVEV (reference sequence). The junction had 7 bases not matched to a gene; V was cut back by 6 bases and J by 8 bases. This CDR3 has 13 amino acids. This CDR3 reads CASRPDRADEQFF. The CDR3 DNA is TGTGCCAGCAGACCAGACAGGGCGGATGAGCAGTTCTTC.

The chain links TRBV6-5 to TRBJ2-2, with D possibly matching TRBD2 (6 bases). The V end was cut by 0 bases, the J end by 7 bases, with 12 bases between. The CDR3 length is 15 residues. Germline CDR1 MNHEY, CDR2 SVGAGI. CDR3 loop: CASSYSSGLGGELFF. The CDR3 DNA reads TGTGCCAGCAGTTACTCGTCGGGACTTGGCGGGGAGCTGTTTTTT.

The rearrangement uses TRBV7-3 and TRBJ2-5; D remains ambiguous. Germline assignment: CDR1 SGHTA and CDR2 FQGTGA. The V end was cut by 2 bases, the J end by 5 bases, with 6 bases between. This CDR3 spans 12 amino acids. CDR3 sequence reads: CASSLDGETQYF. CDR3 DNA sequence: TGTGCCAGCAGCTTAGACGGGGAGACCCAGTACTTC.

The CDR3 loop is CASSLIVAGGEKLFF. CDR3 coding DNA: TGTGCCAGCAGCTTAATCGTGGCAGGGGGTGAAAAACTGTTTTTT. This chain uses TRBV7-9 with TRBJ1-4; 7 positions agree with TRBD1. Germline V gene sequence: CDR1 SEHNR, CDR2 FQNEAQ (reference sequence). J gave up 7 bases and V 2 bases, and 7 bases lay outside the gene matches. CDR3 length equals 15 residues.